Sequencing of this TCR beta chain was carried out in a study of T cell responses to AZD1222 COVID-19 vaccine. Germline CDR1 and CDR2: GTSNPN and SVGIG (reference sequence). Trimming took 8 bases from V and 1 from J, leaving 11 bases between them. CDR3 size: 13 residues. Sequencing used immunoSEQ multiplex PCR; TCRdb keeps in-frame clones, though not all of them. The repertoire consists of fewer than 200,000 clones, with about 88% occurring once and the leading ten covering 25% to 30%. The sequence was collected from an adult who received the AZD1222 COVID-19 vaccine. This sequence joins TRBV30 and TRBJ1-4; TRBD1 is a possible D gene (6 bases). The specimen comprised peripheral blood, sampled 28 days after the second AZD1222 dose. CDR3 protein: CAHEGVTNEKLFF. The CDR3 DNA reads as TGTGCCCATGAGGGGGTAACTAATGAAAAACTGTTTTTT.